The 3 T cell receptor beta chains reported below all come from one sample, sequenced in a study of blood T cell repertoires in COVID-19. Using immunoSEQ multiplex PCR, the repertoire was profiled, and TCRdb retains in-frame clones only, with some absent. The sample contains roughly 100,000 clones, about 87% of which appear only once. Sequences were obtained from peripheral blood. These receptors came from a woman under 40 with acute or convalescent COVID-19.

The rearrangement uses TRBV6-1 and TRBJ2-7, with 9 positions matching TRBD2. CDR1 is MNHNS and CDR2 is SASEGT in the germline V gene. The CDR3 consists of 16 residues. J lost 1 base, V lost 1 base, and 5 bases had no gene match. The DNA of the CDR3 is TGTGCCAGCAGTGAAGTTATAAGCGGGGGGTCCTACGAGCAGTACTTC. Its protein is CASSEVISGGSYEQYF.

The chain is built from TRBV28 and TRBJ2-1; possibly TRBD1 for D (6 bases). Trimming cost V 6 bases and J 0 bases, with 27 bases left between them. Germline CDR1 is MDHEN and CDR2 is SYDVKM. The CDR3 loop spans 20 amino acids. DNA for the CDR3: TGTGCCAGCAGGGCCCTTCGCCTTCGGACAGATGAGACCTCCTACAATGAGCAGTTCTTC. This encodes CASRALRLRTDETSYNEQFF.

This chain connects TRBV2 to TRBJ2-7; 10 bases agree with TRBD1. This CDR3 is built from 13 residues. Trimming took 7 bases from V and 4 from J; bases not matched to a gene: 4. CDR1 and CDR2 (germline): SNHLY, FYNNEI. This chain's CDR3 is CASTGQGLYEQYF. The CDR3 coding sequence is TGTGCCAGCACGGGACAGGGGTTGTACGAGCAGTACTTC. The whole variable domain, remainder taken from reference TRBV2 and TRBJ2-7, is EPEVTQTPSHQVTQMGQEVILRCVPISNHLYFYWYRQILGQKVEFLVSFYNNEISEKSEIFDDQFSVERPDGSNFTLKIRSTKLEDSAMYFCASTGQGLYEQYFGPGTRLTVT.